These 24 T cell receptor beta chains came from one sample sequenced in a study of post-analysis software for immune sequencing data (dated by TCRdb to 2015 to 2017). The research as a whole found: Significantly higher frequencies in patients than in controls were found for a handful of TRBV segments, including TRBV5-6, TRBV5-1 and TRBV20-1.

To prepare the library, PCR was applied. Reads for this sample came from an Illumina HiSeq 2500. To reduce PCR and sequencing biases, unique molecular identifiers were built into the TCR beta cDNA libraries. TCRdb applied fastp at Q25 and MiXCR to the public reads, then kept only in-frame beta chains. Each CDR3 protein gets just one entry, which takes the most common genes and DNA from the rows behind it. This sample holds 450,000 to 650,000 distinct CDR3 sequences; about 44% were observed only once. 1.5% to 2% of the sample is held by the ten biggest clonotypes. These receptors have no known antigen. Sequenced sample: blood. The receptors here all came from a girl under 18 with multiple sclerosis.

The CDR3 region has the DNA TGCGCCAGCAGCGGCACTAGCGGGAGGACCTACGAGCAGTACTTC. As protein: CASSGTSGRTYEQYF. The chain combines TRBV5-1 with TRBJ2-7; 12 bases map to TRBD2. The CDR3 covers 15 residues. With V trimmed by 4 bases and J by 2 bases, 4 bases remained unmatched. In germline, CDR1 is SGHRS, CDR2 YFSETQ.

V and J are TRBV27 and TRBJ1-1, with D tentatively TRBD1 (5 bases). This CDR3 region has 15 residues. CDR1 and CDR2 (germline): MNHEY, SMNVEV (reference sequence). V gave up 6 bases and J gave up 0 bases, with 14 bases separating them. CDR3 region: CASSAGSRVNTEAFF. Here the CDR3 DNA reads TGTGCCAGCAGCGCAGGGAGCAGGGTGAACACTGAAGCTTTCTTT.

Note on this clonotype: Germline is not matched at one junction end, which may reflect a read error. V gene TRBV6-7 combines with J gene TRBJ1-2; D is unresolved. TRBV6-7 is designated an ORF whose function remains uncertain. The CDR3 spans 14 residues. The CDR3 DNA is TGTTCCAGCAGTTACTCGGCAAGAAAGTATGGCTACACCTTC. This translates into CSSSYSARKYGYTF.

Only a few counts were recorded for this clonotype. The chain is built from TRBV20-1 and TRBJ2-1; D unresolved. Looked up from germline, CDR1 is DFQATT and CDR2 is SNEGSKA (reference sequence). The CDR3 sequence is 13 residues long. V was shortened by 3 bases and J by 3 bases, with 9 bases between the two germline ends. The CDR3 nucleotides are TGCAGTGCTAGGCGCAGCCTCTACAATGAGCAGTTCTTC. Its translation is CSARRSLYNEQFF.

This clonotype has just a few counts. The rearrangement links TRBV20-1 to TRBJ1-2; the D is unclear. Germline CDR1 reads DFQATT; CDR2 reads SNEGSKA (reference sequence). The CDR3 is 12 residues long. V was trimmed by 6 bases and J by 4 bases, leaving 12 bases between them. CDR3 region: CSATAGSYGYTF. The DNA for the CDR3 is TGCAGTGCCACCGCCGGGTCCTATGGCTACACCTTC.

The chain is built from TRBV13 and TRBJ2-1; the match to TRBD1 covers 7 bases. V trimming: 0 bases; J trimming: 7 bases; junction bases outside the gene matches: 6. Germline values: CDR1 PRHDT, CDR2 FYEKMQ (reference sequence). CDR3 size: 15 residues. CDR3 in DNA: TGTGCCAGCAGCTTAGGTGGAGAGGGACAGAATGAGCAGTTCTTC. Protein: CASSLGGEGQNEQFF.

This clonotype was counted between two and nine times. V and J are TRBV12-3 or TRBV12-4 and TRBJ1-4; D possibly corresponds to TRBD1 (6 bases). Trimming shortened V by 6 bases and J by 6 bases, and 14 bases separated the two germline ends. The CDR3 extends over 14 amino acids. The chain's CDR3 is CASRRTQGDEKLFF. CDR3 nucleotides: TGTGCCAGCAGGAGAACACAGGGAGATGAAAAACTGTTTTTT.

This sequence joins TRBV4-1 and TRBJ2-1; TRBD2 might be the D (6 bases). Trimming took 2 bases from V and 0 from J, leaving 14 bases between them. CDR3 length equals 17 residues. CDR1 is MGHRA and CDR2 is YSYEKL in the germline V gene. CDR3 sequence: CASSQLSGTLSYNEQFF. CDR3 bases: TGCGCCAGCAGCCAACTCTCCGGGACTCTCTCCTACAATGAGCAGTTCTTC.

This clonotype was seen a few times. The V call is TRBV2, the J call TRBJ2-7; a weak D match, TRBD2 (5 bases). Deletions cut 1 base from V and 4 bases from J, with 11 bases between. Germline loops: CDR1 SNHLY, CDR2 FYNNEI. The CDR3 covers 14 residues. The CDR3 DNA is TGTGCCAGCAGTGAAGAGGCTAGCAGATACGAGCAGTACTTC. Translating it yields CASSEEASRYEQYF.

Turning to this clonotype: As the CDR3 is not closed by the conserved phenylalanine or tryptophan, this likely results from a read error. V is TRBV4-1 and J is TRBJ1-2, with a weak D call TRBD1 (6 bases). V lost 4 bases, J lost 0 bases, and 18 bases lay in between. Germline V gives CDR1 MGHRA, CDR2 YSYEKL. The CDR3 loop spans 17 amino acids. The CDR3 DNA reads as TGCGCCAGCAGCCCCGGGACATATTACTCTACTAACTATGGCTACACCTTA. Residues: CASSPGTYYSTNYGYTL.

J is TRBJ1-2 and V is TRBV29-1; no reliable D call. CDR3 length: 11 residues. CDR1 is SQVTM, CDR2 ANQGSEA, per germline. Trimming took off 6 bases at V and 5 bases at J, with 10 bases between the two ends. The CDR3, as DNA: TGCAGCGTAAGGCGGAGGTATGGCTACACCTTC. Translated: CSVRRRYGYTF.

This clonotype appeared a few times. The V gene is TRBV9, the J gene TRBJ2-7; a possible D gene is TRBD2 (5 bases). The V gene's germline CDR1 is SGDLS and CDR2 YYNGEE. The CDR3 spans 14 residues. V gave up 4 bases and J gave up 2 bases, with 13 bases separating them. The DNA of the CDR3 is TGTGCCAGCAGCCCCCGGGTAGCGACCTACGAGCAGTACTTC. Translating it yields CASSPRVATYEQYF. The variable domain in full, with the rest retrieved from reference TRBV9 and TRBJ2-7, is DSGVTQTPKHLITATGQRVTLRCSPRSGDLSVYWYQQSLDQGLQFLIQYYNGEERAKGNILERFSAQQFPDLHSELNLSSLELGDSALYFCASSPRVATYEQYFGPGTRLTVT.

The V and J genes are TRBV6-5 and TRBJ2-1, with D maybe TRBD2 (5 bases). V shed 5 bases and J shed 6 bases, with 11 bases lying between them. The germline V gene encodes CDR1 MNHEY and CDR2 SVGAGI. This CDR3 has 13 amino acids. The CDR3, as DNA: TGTGCCAGCAGTCCCGTGGCGGGCAATGAGCAGTTCTTC. Residues: CASSPVAGNEQFF.

The V gene is TRBV10-3, the J gene TRBJ1-1, with D perhaps matching TRBD1 (6 bases). The V gene's germline CDR1 is ENHRY and CDR2 SYGVKD. This CDR3 region has 17 residues. The V and J ends lost 4 bases and 6 bases respectively, with 24 bases between them. CDR3 DNA sequence: TGTGCCATCAGTGCTTTCGGGACAATTCGGATTTCGGCTGAAGCTTTCTTT. Its protein product is CAISAFGTIRISAEAFF.

This clonotype came up a few times. V gene TRBV4-1 combines with J gene TRBJ2-1, with 10 bases matching TRBD1. Germline CDR1 reads MGHRA; CDR2 reads YSYEKL. After removal of 0 bases from V and 3 bases from J, the junction contained 2 bases not matched to a gene. The CDR3 has 16 amino acids. CDR3 loop: CASSQEGTGDYNEQFF. DNA of the CDR3: TGCGCCAGCAGCCAAGAGGGGACAGGGGACTACAATGAGCAGTTCTTC.

This clonotype was detected only a few times. The chain uses TRBV20-1 and TRBJ2-1; D unresolved. The CDR3 has 15 residues. Germline assignment: CDR1 DFQATT and CDR2 SNEGSKA (reference sequence). Deletions cut 0 bases from V and 3 bases from J, with 12 bases between. CDR3: CSAREGTRVYNEQFF. CDR3 DNA sequence: TGCAGTGCTAGAGAAGGCACTCGGGTCTACAATGAGCAGTTCTTC.

A few counts support this clonotype. The chain recombines TRBV6-5 with TRBJ2-1; perhaps D is TRBD1 or TRBD2 (6 bases each). The length of the CDR3 is 18 residues. The germline CDR1 and CDR2 sequences are MNHEY and SVGAGI. Trimming cost V 2 bases and J 0 bases, with 17 bases left between them. DNA of the CDR3: TGTGCCAGCAGTTACCTTCTGAGGGGGGCGATCTCCTACAATGAGCAGTTCTTC. This sequence encodes CASSYLLRGAISYNEQFF.

This clonotype has a handful of counts. The chain recombines TRBV5-1 with TRBJ2-1, with 9 bases that match TRBD1. The CDR3 consists of 14 residues. Germline V gene lookup returns CDR1 SGHRS and CDR2 YFSETQ. V lost 2 bases, J lost 9 bases, and 6 bases stayed unmatched. The CDR3 nucleotides are TGCGCCAGCAGCTTACAGGGGGCAGAGCGTGAGCAGTTCTTC. Translated, it gives CASSLQGAEREQFF. The full variable domain, rest sourced from reference TRBV5-1 and TRBJ2-1, is KAGVTQTPRYLIKTRGQQVTLSCSPISGHRSVSWYQQTPGQGLQFLFEYFSETQRNKGNFPGRFSGRQFSNSRSEMNVSTLELGDSALYLCASSLQGAEREQFFGPGTRLTVL.

The count of this clonotype is one. This chain uses TRBV5-5 with TRBJ1-1; D may be TRBD1 (5 bases). Trimming left V 6 bases short and J 3 bases short, with 15 bases between. Per the germline V gene, CDR1 is SGHKS and CDR2 is YYEKEE (reference sequence). The CDR3 length is 14 residues. The CDR3 DNA reads TGTGCCAGCACCACACGGGGCGGGTACACTGAAGCTTTCTTT. Its translation is CASTTRGGYTEAFF. The variable domain in full, completed from reference TRBV5-5 and TRBJ1-1, reads DAGVTQSPTHLIKTRGQQVTLRCSPISGHKSVSWYQQVLGQGPQFIFQYYEKEERGRGNFPDRFSARQFPNYSSELNVNALLLGDSALYLCASTTRGGYTEAFFGQGTRLTVV.

V usage is TRBV7-2 and J usage is TRBJ1-5; D might be TRBD1 (5 bases). Trimming took 1 base from V and 0 from J, leaving 10 bases between them. CDR3 length: 16 residues. Germline loops: CDR1 SGHTA, CDR2 FQGNSA. The CDR3 sequence is CASSLEGWYSNQPQHF. The CDR3, as DNA: TGTGCCAGCAGCTTAGAGGGGTGGTATAGCAATCAGCCCCAGCATTTT.

The chain employs TRBV3-1 and TRBJ2-7; TRBD1 is a possible D gene (6 bases). V was clipped by 1 base and J by 6 bases, with 13 bases between them. Germline V gene sequence: CDR1 LGHDT, CDR2 YNNKEL (reference sequence). The CDR3 is made up of 14 amino acids. CDR3 in amino acids: CASSQAVRGVEQYF. As DNA, the CDR3 is TGTGCCAGCAGCCAAGCCGTCAGGGGCGTCGAGCAGTACTTC.

This clonotype was observed a handful of times. The chain is built from TRBV4-2 and TRBJ2-5, with D unresolved. With 0 bases removed from V and 2 bases from J, the gap between germline ends came to 7 bases. In germline, CDR1 is LGHNA, CDR2 YNFKEQ. The CDR3 runs to 14 residues. The CDR3 loop is CASSQDRLQETQYF. As DNA, the CDR3 is TGTGCCAGCAGCCAAGATCGGCTTCAAGAGACCCAGTACTTC.

The CDR3 reads CSARDPREGTDTQYF. The CDR3 coding sequence is TGCAGTGCTAGAGATCCCCGGGAGGGCACAGATACGCAGTATTTT. This chain links TRBV20-1 with TRBJ2-3; 7 bases are a match to TRBD2. Germline trimming cut 0 bases from V and 1 base from J; bases unmatched to any gene: 4. Germline V gene sequence: CDR1 DFQATT, CDR2 SNEGSKA (reference sequence). The CDR3 sequence is 15 residues long.

This clonotype showed up just a few times. This rearrangement joins TRBV29-1 to TRBJ2-1; 11 bases are shared with TRBD1. The CDR3 consists of 15 residues. Germline CDR1 reads SQVTM; CDR2 reads ANQGSEA. The ends lost 6 bases at V and 4 bases at J; junction bases unmatched: 8. CDR3 coding DNA: TGCAGCGTCGAAACGGGGACAGGGGGATACAATGAGCAGTTCTTC. Its translation: CSVETGTGGYNEQFF.